A single sample gave rise to the 3 T cell receptor beta chains below, sequenced in a study of cytomegalovirus exposure and HLA in healthy donors. Libraries were prepared by immunoSEQ multiplex PCR; TCRdb keeps only in-frame clonotypes and omits some of them. This sample has about 140,000 clones, with about four fifths found just once. The specimen sequenced was PBMCs. The source of these receptors is a woman aged 25 to 39 in good health and CMV-seronegative.

The count of this clone is one. V is TRBV4-1 and J is TRBJ1-2; D remains ambiguous. V shed 5 bases and J shed 3 bases, with 10 bases lying between them. The CDR3 has 13 amino acids. Germline CDR1 reads MGHRA; CDR2 reads YSYEKL. The CDR3 DNA reads TGCGCCAGCAGCTCCTCGGACTACTATGGCTACACCTTC. Residues: CASSSSDYYGYTF.

The J gene is TRBJ2-6, the V gene TRBV5-1; the D gene is possibly TRBD1 (6 bases). The CDR3 extends over 16 amino acids. Per the germline V gene, CDR1 is SGHRS and CDR2 is YFSETQ. Deletions cut 4 bases from V and 4 bases from J, with 15 bases between. The DNA of the CDR3 is TGCGCCAGCAGCCAAACCACAGGGACCGGGGCCAACGTCCTGACTTTC. Amino acids: CASSQTTGTGANVLTF.

The V and J genes are TRBV2 and TRBJ2-1, with TRBD1 matching over 9 bases. In germline, CDR1 is SNHLY, CDR2 FYNNEI. The ends lost 9 bases at V and 7 bases at J; junction bases unmatched: 13. The CDR3 has 15 amino acids. The CDR3 here is CASRRTGTGTNEQFF. CDR3 nucleotide sequence: TGTGCCAGTCGTAGAACCGGGACAGGGACGAATGAGCAGTTCTTC.